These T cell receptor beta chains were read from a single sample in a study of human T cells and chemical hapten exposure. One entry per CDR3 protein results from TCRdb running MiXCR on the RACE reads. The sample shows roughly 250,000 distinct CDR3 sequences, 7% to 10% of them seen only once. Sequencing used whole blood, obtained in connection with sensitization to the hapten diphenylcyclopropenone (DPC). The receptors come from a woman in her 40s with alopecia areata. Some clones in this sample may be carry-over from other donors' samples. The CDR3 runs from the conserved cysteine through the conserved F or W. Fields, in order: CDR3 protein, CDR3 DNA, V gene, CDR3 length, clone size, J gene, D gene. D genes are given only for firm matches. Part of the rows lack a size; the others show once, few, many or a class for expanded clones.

CDR3 protein: CASSLARDQGGFTF
CDR3 DNA: TGTGCCAGCAGCTTAGCAAGGGACCAGGGGGGCTTCACCTTC
V gene: TRBV7-8
CDR3 length: 14
clone size: NA
J gene: TRBJ1-2
D gene: TRBD1

CDR3 protein: CASSREGLAGGNEQFF
CDR3 DNA: TGTGCCAGCAGTCGGGAAGGACTAGCGGGGGGCAATGAGCAGTTCTTC
V gene: TRBV6-5
CDR3 length: 16
clone size: many
J gene: TRBJ2-1
D gene: TRBD2

CDR3 protein: CASSFGLAGGEQFF
CDR3 DNA: TGTGCCAGCAGCTTCGGACTAGCGGGAGGTGAGCAGTTCTTC
V gene: TRBV5-8
CDR3 length: 14
clone size: many
J gene: TRBJ2-1
D gene: TRBD2

CDR3 protein: CASSLVAGGNSPLHF
CDR3 DNA: TGTGCCAGCAGCTTAGTGGCAGGGGGTAATTCACCCCTCCACTTT
V gene: TRBV7-2
CDR3 length: 15
clone size: many
J gene: TRBJ1-6
D gene: TRBD1

CDR3 protein: CASSVGLGEETQYF
CDR3 DNA: TGTGCCAGCAGCGTAGGGTTGGGGGAAGAGACCCAGTACTTC
V gene: TRBV9
CDR3 length: 14
clone size: NA
J gene: TRBJ2-5
D gene: NA

CDR3 protein: CSSRRQLSTDTQYF
CDR3 DNA: TGCAGCTCCCGTCGGCAATTGAGCACAGATACGCAGTATTTT
V gene: TRBV29-1
CDR3 length: 14
clone size: NA
J gene: TRBJ2-3
D gene: NA

CDR3 protein: CASSSYADQPQHF
CDR3 DNA: TGTGCCAGCAGCTCCTATGCTGATCAGCCCCAGCATTTT
V gene: TRBV7-9
CDR3 length: 13
clone size: many
J gene: TRBJ1-5
D gene: NA

CDR3 protein: CASSFGGLAGSTDTQYF
CDR3 DNA: TGTGCCAGCAGTTTCGGGGGACTAGCGGGGAGCACAGATACGCAGTATTTT
V gene: TRBV6-5
CDR3 length: 17
clone size: NA
J gene: TRBJ2-3
D gene: TRBD2

CDR3 protein: CSLARQSYEQYF
CDR3 DNA: TGCAGCCTTGCTAGGCAGTCCTACGAGCAGTACTTC
V gene: TRBV20-1
CDR3 length: 12
clone size: NA
J gene: TRBJ2-7
D gene: NA

CDR3 protein: CASSFLDRGTGELFF
CDR3 DNA: TGTGCTAGCAGCTTCTTGGACAGGGGGACTGGGGAGCTGTTTTTT
V gene: TRBV7-7
CDR3 length: 15
clone size: few
J gene: TRBJ2-2
D gene: TRBD1

CDR3 protein: CASSLESGGNTGELFF
CDR3 DNA: TGTGCCAGCAGTCTAGAGAGCGGGGGGAACACCGGGGAGCTGTTTTTT
V gene: TRBV2
CDR3 length: 16
clone size: few
J gene: TRBJ2-2
D gene: TRBD2

CDR3 protein: CASSFQVGPNFNEQFF
CDR3 DNA: TGTGCCAGCAGTTTCCAAGTCGGCCCTAATTTCAATGAGCAGTTCTTC
V gene: TRBV28
CDR3 length: 16
clone size: many
J gene: TRBJ2-1
D gene: NA

CDR3 protein: CASTGRESTDTQYF
CDR3 DNA: TGTGCCAGCACGGGTCGGGAGAGCACAGATACGCAGTATTTT
V gene: TRBV6-1
CDR3 length: 14
clone size: few
J gene: TRBJ2-3
D gene: NA

CDR3 protein: CASSHSNRYTEAFF
CDR3 DNA: TGTGCCAGCAGCCACTCTAACAGGTATACTGAAGCTTTCTTT
V gene: TRBV3-1
CDR3 length: 14
clone size: NA
J gene: TRBJ1-1
D gene: NA

CDR3 protein: CASSQFSDLATDTQYF
CDR3 DNA: TGTGCCAGCAGCCAGTTTTCGGACTTAGCGACAGATACGCAGTATTTT
V gene: TRBV7-2
CDR3 length: 16
clone size: NA
J gene: TRBJ2-3
D gene: NA

CDR3 protein: CASSPKREAETQYF
CDR3 DNA: TGTGCCAGCAGCCCGAAGCGGGAGGCAGAGACCCAGTACTTC
V gene: TRBV7-2
CDR3 length: 14
clone size: NA
J gene: TRBJ2-5
D gene: TRBD2

CDR3 protein: CASSSRDRVSPLHF
CDR3 DNA: TGTGCCAGCAGTAGCCGGGACAGGGTATCACCCCTCCACTTT
V gene: TRBV12-3/TRBV12-4
CDR3 length: 14
clone size: NA
J gene: TRBJ1-6
D gene: TRBD1

CDR3 protein: CASSPQGTEGQYF
CDR3 DNA: TGTGCCAGCTCACCACAAGGCACCGAGGGACAGTACTTC
V gene: TRBV18
CDR3 length: 13
clone size: many
J gene: TRBJ2-5
D gene: NA

CDR3 protein: CASSLRPAPEAFF
CDR3 DNA: TGTGCCAGCTCACTACGGCCGGCCCCTGAAGCTTTCTTT
V gene: TRBV18
CDR3 length: 13
clone size: few
J gene: TRBJ1-1
D gene: NA

CDR3 protein: CASSGTGGTGELFF
CDR3 DNA: TGTGCCAGCAGTGGGACAGGCGGCACCGGGGAGCTGTTTTTT
V gene: TRBV28
CDR3 length: 14
clone size: many
J gene: TRBJ2-2
D gene: TRBD1

CDR3 protein: CAISESAGRARQETQYF
CDR3 DNA: TGTGCCATCAGTGAGTCGGCTGGGAGGGCCCGCCAAGAGACCCAGTACTTC
V gene: TRBV10-3
CDR3 length: 17
clone size: NA
J gene: TRBJ2-5
D gene: TRBD2

CDR3 protein: CASSPQTGGVYGYTF
CDR3 DNA: TGTGCCAGCAGCCCTCAGACAGGGGGCGTCTATGGCTACACCTTC
V gene: TRBV11-2
CDR3 length: 15
clone size: NA
J gene: TRBJ1-2
D gene: TRBD1

CDR3 protein: CSASSGGGTDTQYF
CDR3 DNA: TGCAGTGCTAGCTCGGGAGGGGGCACAGATACGCAGTATTTT
V gene: TRBV20-1
CDR3 length: 14
clone size: many
J gene: TRBJ2-3
D gene: TRBD2

CDR3 protein: CASSLEVDLPTDTQYF
CDR3 DNA: TGTGCCAGCAGCTTAGAAGTTGACTTACCCACAGATACGCAGTATTTT
V gene: TRBV7-2
CDR3 length: 16
clone size: NA
J gene: TRBJ2-3
D gene: NA

CDR3 protein: CSAGEGHGYGYTF
CDR3 DNA: TGCAGCGCTGGGGAGGGGCACGGCTATGGCTACACCTTC
V gene: TRBV29-1
CDR3 length: 13
clone size: few
J gene: TRBJ1-2
D gene: NA

CDR3 protein: CASRKTGGADTWNIQYF
CDR3 DNA: TGTGCCAGCAGAAAAACAGGGGGCGCGGATACCTGGAACATTCAGTACTTC
V gene: TRBV6-2/TRBV6-3
CDR3 length: 17
clone size: NA
J gene: TRBJ2-4
D gene: TRBD1

CDR3 protein: CATSAGSTDTQYF
CDR3 DNA: TGTGCCACCAGTGCGGGGAGCACAGATACGCAGTATTTT
V gene: TRBV24-1
CDR3 length: 13
clone size: few
J gene: TRBJ2-3
D gene: NA

CDR3 protein: CSADPRSGNTIYF
CDR3 DNA: TGCAGCGCGGATCCTCGCTCTGGAAACACCATATATTTT
V gene: TRBV29-1
CDR3 length: 13
clone size: many
J gene: TRBJ1-3
D gene: NA

CDR3 protein: CASSRTGLQETQYF
CDR3 DNA: TGCGCCAGCAGCAGGACAGGGCTACAAGAGACCCAGTACTTC
V gene: TRBV4-1
CDR3 length: 14
clone size: NA
J gene: TRBJ2-5
D gene: TRBD1

CDR3 protein: CASSTSTGSYGYTF
CDR3 DNA: TGTGCCAGCAGCACGTCGACAGGGAGCTATGGCTACACCTTC
V gene: TRBV11-2
CDR3 length: 14
clone size: NA
J gene: TRBJ1-2
D gene: TRBD1

CDR3 protein: CSARLLAGPYEQYF
CDR3 DNA: TGCAGTGCTAGATTACTAGCGGGACCCTACGAGCAGTACTTC
V gene: TRBV20-1
CDR3 length: 14
clone size: few
J gene: TRBJ2-7
D gene: TRBD2

CDR3 protein: CSASSLTVSNSPLHF
CDR3 DNA: TGCAGTGCTAGCTCCTTGACAGTCAGTAATTCACCCCTCCACTTT
V gene: TRBV20-1
CDR3 length: 15
clone size: many
J gene: TRBJ1-6
D gene: NA

CDR3 protein: CSASDRPGPYSNQPQHF
CDR3 DNA: TGCAGCGCTTCCGACAGGCCCGGTCCCTATAGCAATCAGCCCCAGCATTTT
V gene: TRBV29-1
CDR3 length: 17
clone size: NA
J gene: TRBJ1-5
D gene: NA

CDR3 protein: CASSLASPQGDAFF
CDR3 DNA: TGTGCCAGCAGCTTAGCGTCCCCACAGGGGGACGCTTTCTTT
V gene: TRBV7-8
CDR3 length: 14
clone size: NA
J gene: TRBJ1-1
D gene: TRBD1

CDR3 protein: CASSAWTAVSGANVLTF
CDR3 DNA: TGTGCCAGCAGCGCCTGGACCGCCGTCTCTGGGGCCAACGTCCTGACTTTC
V gene: TRBV5-5
CDR3 length: 17
clone size: many
J gene: TRBJ2-6
D gene: NA

CDR3 protein: CSLREALRREQFF
CDR3 DNA: TGCAGCCTACGGGAGGCCCTTCGACGGGAGCAGTTCTTC
V gene: TRBV29-1
CDR3 length: 13
clone size: NA
J gene: TRBJ2-1
D gene: TRBD2

CDR3 protein: CASSLISGTGPNEQFF
CDR3 DNA: TGTGCTAGCAGCTTGATTTCTGGGACAGGGCCCAATGAGCAGTTCTTC
V gene: TRBV7-7
CDR3 length: 16
clone size: few
J gene: TRBJ2-1
D gene: TRBD1

CDR3 protein: CASSTPGVAYNEQFF
CDR3 DNA: TGTGCCAGCAGCACCCCCGGGGTAGCCTACAATGAGCAGTTCTTC
V gene: TRBV7-9
CDR3 length: 15
clone size: many
J gene: TRBJ2-1
D gene: NA

CDR3 protein: CASSRKTQETQYF
CDR3 DNA: TGTGCCAGCAGTAGGAAGACCCAAGAGACCCAGTACTTC
V gene: TRBV27
CDR3 length: 13
clone size: NA
J gene: TRBJ2-5
D gene: NA

CDR3 protein: CASSPKRRLASYNEQFF
CDR3 DNA: TGTGCCAGCAGCCCGAAACGTCGACTAGCCTCCTACAATGAGCAGTTCTTC
V gene: TRBV7-9
CDR3 length: 17
clone size: NA
J gene: TRBJ2-1
D gene: TRBD2

CDR3 protein: CASSLDGGVRNQPQHF
CDR3 DNA: TGTGCCAGCAGCTTAGACGGGGGCGTACGAAATCAGCCCCAGCATTTT
V gene: TRBV7-2
CDR3 length: 16
clone size: many
J gene: TRBJ1-5
D gene: NA

CDR3 protein: CASSLQGLGEKLFF
CDR3 DNA: TGCGCCAGCAGCCTACAGGGGCTTGGTGAAAAACTGTTTTTT
V gene: TRBV4-1
CDR3 length: 14
clone size: NA
J gene: TRBJ1-4
D gene: TRBD1